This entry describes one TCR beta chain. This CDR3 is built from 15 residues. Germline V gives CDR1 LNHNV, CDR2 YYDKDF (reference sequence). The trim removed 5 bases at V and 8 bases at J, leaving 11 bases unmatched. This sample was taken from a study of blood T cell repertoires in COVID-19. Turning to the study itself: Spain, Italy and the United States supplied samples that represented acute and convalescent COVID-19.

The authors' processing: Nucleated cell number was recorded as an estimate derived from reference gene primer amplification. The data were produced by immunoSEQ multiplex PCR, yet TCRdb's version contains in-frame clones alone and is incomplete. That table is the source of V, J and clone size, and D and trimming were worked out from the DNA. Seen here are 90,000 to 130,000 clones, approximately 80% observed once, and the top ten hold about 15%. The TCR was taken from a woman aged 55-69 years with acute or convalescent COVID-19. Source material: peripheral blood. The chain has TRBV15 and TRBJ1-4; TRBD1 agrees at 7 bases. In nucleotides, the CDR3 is TGTGCCACCAGCGGCACGCAGGGGGAATGGGAAAAACTGTTTTTT. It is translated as CATSGTQGEWEKLFF.